This T cell receptor (beta chain) was sequenced in a study of Graves' ophthalmopathy and Graves' hyperthyroidism. Whole-study context: The authors collected peripheral blood at initial diagnosis, before any treatment.

As for this clonotype: What it recognizes is unknown.

RNA transcripts were the source from which TCR beta CDR3 regions were amplified. Investigators did first-round RT-PCR with HTBI primers, then second-round multiplex PCR. TCRdb itself ran the multiplex PCR reads through MiXCR, one entry per CDR3 protein. This table has under 800,000 distinct CDR3 sequences, approximately 21% appearing once. The starting material, about 9.5 ml of fresh peripheral blood, provided the PBMCs. Regarding the study as a whole: Blood shared most expanded thyroid clonotypes above 0.001 frequency.

The V gene lost 2 bases and the J gene lost 3 bases, with 11 bases spanning the gap. The germline V gene has CDR1 SGHVS and CDR2 FQNEAQ. The length of the CDR3 is 15 residues. The receptor was isolated from a woman aged 18 to 35 with stable Graves' hyperthyroidism. Some clones in this sample may be carry-over from other donors' samples. The sequencing sample was made of peripheral blood. The genes are TRBV7-8 and TRBJ1-3; the D is unclear. CDR3 protein: CASSLTSGLGNTIYF. CDR3 DNA: TGTGCCAGCAGCTTAACGTCAGGACTTGGAAACACCATATATTTT.